This TCR beta chain was recorded in a study of CD8+CD57+ T cells in acquired aplastic anemia. For the study at large: Sorted CD4+ and CD8+ cell DNA averaged around 3 ug. Whole-study results and caveats: Patients were compared with controls for CD8+ Simpson's diversity, and no significant difference emerged.

Patients who underwent sequencing had shown CD8+CD57+ cell expansion by flow cytometry. There were no patients without severe acquired aplastic anemia. CDR1 is DFQATT, CDR2 SNEGSKA, per germline (reference sequence). The CDR3 extends over 14 amino acids. Between the trimmed V and J ends, which lost 3 bases and 4 bases, there was a span of 14 bases. This clonotype was recorded once. Its antigen is unknown. Genomic DNA served as template for TCR beta VDJ and CDR3 profiling. TCRdb fed the reads into MiXCR, producing one record per CDR3 protein. In the table there are about 160,000 distinct CDR3 sequences, around half of which are singletons.

Sequencing was performed on sorted CD4+, CD8+, or CD8+CD57+ T cells (not recorded which) from PBMCs. This sequence was found in a human donor with aplastic anemia. The chain is built from TRBV20-1 and TRBJ2-3; possible D gene TRBD1, 6 bases. DNA of the CDR3: TGCAGTGCTAGGAAGCAGGGGCCTGCAGATACGCAGTATTTT. Translation: CSARKQGPADTQYF.